Each of the 2 T cell receptor beta chains below was sequenced from the same sample in a study of T cell responses to AZD1222 COVID-19 vaccine. The protocol was immunoSEQ multiplex PCR, while the TCRdb copy is restricted to in-frame clones and leaves out a portion. The sample lists 90,000 to 150,000 clones, roughly 90% occurring once. Specimen: peripheral blood, collected 28 days after the second AZD1222 dose. These receptors were taken from an adult who received the AZD1222 COVID-19 vaccine.

This clone was counted once. This chain joins TRBV19 and TRBJ1-2, with 10 bases fitting TRBD1. The CDR3 covers 15 residues. V shed 5 bases and J 4 bases; nucleotides not matched to a gene: 7. Per the germline V gene, CDR1 is LNHDA and CDR2 is SQIVND (reference sequence). For the CDR3, the DNA is TGTGCCAGTAGTTCTAACGGACAGGGGGTCTATGGCTACACCTTC. It codes for CASSSNGQGVYGYTF. Full variable domain (rest looked up from reference TRBV19 and TRBJ1-2): DGGITQSPKYLFRKEGQNVTLSCEQNLNHDAMYWYRQDPGQGLRLIYYSQIVNDFQKGDIAEGYSVSREKKESFPLTVTSAQKNPTAFYLCASSSNGQGVYGYTFGSGTRLTVV.

The rearrangement links TRBV6-1 to TRBJ1-4; D not resolved. V lost 1 base and J 7 bases, leaving 13 bases between the germline ends. From germline, CDR1 is MNHNS and CDR2 SASEGT. This CDR3 comprises 15 residues. CDR3 sequence reads: CASSEGPAGIEKLFF. The CDR3 DNA reads as TGTGCCAGCAGTGAAGGCCCAGCGGGAATTGAAAAACTGTTTTTT.